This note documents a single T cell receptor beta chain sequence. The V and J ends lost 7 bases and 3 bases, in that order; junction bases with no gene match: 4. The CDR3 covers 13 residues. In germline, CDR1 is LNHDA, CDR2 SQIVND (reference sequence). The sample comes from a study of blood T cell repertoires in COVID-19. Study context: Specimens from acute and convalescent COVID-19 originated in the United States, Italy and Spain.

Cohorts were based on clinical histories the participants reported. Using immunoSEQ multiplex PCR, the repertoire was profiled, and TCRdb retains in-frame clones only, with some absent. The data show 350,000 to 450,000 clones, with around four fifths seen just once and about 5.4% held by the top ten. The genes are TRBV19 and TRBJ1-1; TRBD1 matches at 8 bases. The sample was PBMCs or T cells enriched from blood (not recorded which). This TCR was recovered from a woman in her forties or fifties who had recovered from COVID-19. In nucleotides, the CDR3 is TGTGCCAGTACGGACAGGGAACACACTGAAGCTTTCTTT. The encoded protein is CASTDREHTEAFF.